The 11 T cell receptor beta chains below all came from one sample that was sequenced in a study of blood T cell repertoires in COVID-19. Libraries were prepared by immunoSEQ multiplex PCR; TCRdb keeps only in-frame clonotypes and omits some of them. The top ten hold about 11% of the sample, which has about 150,000 clones, approximately 77% seen once. Sequenced: peripheral blood. All receptors derive from a woman over 75 with active or convalescent COVID-19.

V is TRBV3-1 (or the pseudogene TRBV3-2) and J is TRBJ2-2; 7 bases line up with TRBD2. V was clipped by 4 bases and J by 4 bases; unmatched bases: 6. This CDR3 is 15 amino acids long. CDR1 and CDR2 (germline): LGHDT, YNNKEL (reference sequence). Here the CDR3 reads CASSLRDYLTGELFF. The DNA for the CDR3 is TGTGCCAGCAGCCTCCGGGACTACCTCACCGGGGAGCTGTTTTTT.

The chain carries TRBV5-1 and TRBJ2-5; 10 bases map to TRBD1. The CDR3 length is 14 residues. The junction had 4 bases not matched to a gene; V was cut back by 5 bases and J by 3 bases. Germline lookup yields CDR1 SGHRS and CDR2 YFSETQ. CDR3 DNA: TGCGCCAGCAGTTATGGGACAGGGGAAGAGACCCAGTACTTC. As protein: CASSYGTGEETQYF.

The CDR3 DNA follows: TGTGCCAGCAGGGATCGTTGGGGCAGTGAAAAACTGTTTTTT. Protein product: CASRDRWGSEKLFF. The chain is built from TRBV2 and TRBJ1-4, with a possible D match to TRBD1 (5 bases). The CDR3 is 14 residues long. Trimming removed 6 bases at V and 7 bases at J, with 15 bases between. Germline V CDR1 and CDR2: SNHLY, FYNNEI. The full variable domain, its missing parts supplied by reference TRBV2 and TRBJ1-4, is EPEVTQTPSHQVTQMGQEVILRCVPISNHLYFYWYRQILGQKVEFLVSFYNNEISEKSEIFDDQFSVERPDGSNFTLKIRSTKLEDSAMYFCASRDRWGSEKLFFGSGTQLSVL.

This clone was counted between two and nine times. The chain uses TRBV7-3 and TRBJ2-5, with TRBD2 identical over 11 bases. CDR3 length equals 15 residues. Germline V gene lookup returns CDR1 SGHTA and CDR2 FQGTGA. V gave up 0 bases and J gave up 5 bases; unmatched junction bases: 2. Here the CDR3 reads CASSLTGTSGETQYF. Written as DNA, the CDR3 is TGTGCCAGCAGCTTAACCGGGACTAGCGGTGAGACCCAGTACTTC. Complete variable domain (other parts from reference TRBV7-3 and TRBJ2-5): GAGVSQTPSNKVTEKGKYVELRCDPISGHTALYWYRQSLGQGPEFLIYFQGTGAADDSGLPNDRFFAVRPEGSVSTLKIQRTERGDSAVYLCASSLTGTSGETQYFGPGTRLLVL.

The rearrangement links TRBV7-2 to TRBJ1-1, with a possible D match to TRBD1 (5 bases). The V end was cut by 1 base, the J end by 7 bases, with 16 bases between. This CDR3 spans 15 amino acids. CDR1 is SGHTA, CDR2 FQGNSA, per germline. The CDR3 nucleotides are TGTGCCAGCAGCTTAGTGAGTTCGGGGGAGGGTGAAGCTTTCTTT. It is translated as CASSLVSSGEGEAFF.

J is TRBJ2-1 and V is TRBV27, with D perhaps matching TRBD1 (5 bases). The V and J ends lost 4 bases and 7 bases respectively, with 17 bases between them. In germline, CDR1 is MNHEY, CDR2 SMNVEV (reference sequence). The CDR3 is made up of 15 amino acids. The CDR3: CASSYPDSLLNEQFF. CDR3 nucleotides: TGTGCCAGCAGTTATCCCGACAGTCTCCTAAATGAGCAGTTCTTC.

This chain uses TRBV5-6 with TRBJ1-4; TRBD1 matches at 7 bases. V dropped 4 bases and J dropped 8; count of bases not matched to a gene: 8. The germline CDR1 and CDR2 sequences are SGHDT and YYEEEE. The CDR3 extends over 14 amino acids. CDR3 sequence reads: CASSRQGVLEKLFF. The DNA of the CDR3 is TGTGCCAGCAGCAGACAGGGTGTGTTGGAAAAACTGTTTTTT.

Turning to this clone: Other DNA sequences in this specimen translate into the identical CDR3. This rearrangement joins TRBV12-3 or TRBV12-4 to TRBJ1-1; weak D call: TRBD1 (5 bases). The CDR3 runs to 13 residues. V lost 5 bases to trimming and J lost 4 bases, with 11 bases between them. The DNA for the CDR3 is TGTGCCAGCAGTCCAGGGAGGGGCACTGAAGCTTTCTTT. Protein product: CASSPGRGTEAFF.

This clone has just one count. The rearrangement joins TRBV19 to TRBJ2-5, with D possibly being TRBD2 (6 bases). Trimming stripped 5 bases from V and 2 bases from J, with 9 bases between. The germline gives CDR1 LNHDA, CDR2 SQIVND (reference sequence). The CDR3 runs 13 residues. The CDR3 region has the DNA TGTGCCAGTAGTTCCGGGAGACAAGAGACCCAGTACTTC. It specifies CASSSGRQETQYF.

The V call is TRBV5-1, the J call TRBJ2-7; 7 bases map to TRBD2. V trimming: 0 bases; J trimming: 5 bases; junction bases outside the gene matches: 14. Germline CDR1 and CDR2: SGHRS and YFSETQ. The CDR3 loop spans 17 amino acids. The DNA of the CDR3 is TGCGCCAGCAGCTTGGTACCCACCGCGAGCGGGAACAACGAGCAGTACTTC. Translating it yields CASSLVPTASGNNEQYF.

The sample holds a few counts of this clone. J is TRBJ2-7 and V is TRBV11-2, with TRBD2 matching 11 bases. Germline trimming cut 1 base from V and 6 bases from J; bases unmatched to any gene: 8. The V gene's germline CDR1 is SGHAT and CDR2 FQNNGV. The CDR3 is 16 amino acids. This CDR3 reads CASSLGASGRRAEQYF. The CDR3 nucleotides are TGTGCCAGCAGCTTAGGGGCTAGCGGGAGGAGGGCCGAGCAGTACTTC.